This entry lists 5 T cell receptor beta chains sequenced from one sample in a study of OX40 agonist ivuxolimab in advanced cancers. TCRdb keeps only in-frame clones here, not all; method: immunoSEQ multiplex PCR. The table lists 100,000 or so clones, roughly 95% of them singletons. Here the sequenced sample was CD4+ or CD8+ T cells sorted from blood, taken in a trial of the OX40 agonist ivuxolimab. Receptors originate from an adult with an advanced solid tumor such as melanoma, head and neck, liver or kidney cancer.

The chain carries TRBV9 and TRBJ2-7; possibly TRBD2 for D (6 bases). The CDR3 is 15 residues long. Looked up from germline, CDR1 is SGDLS and CDR2 is YYNGEE. V lost 3 bases and J 1 base, leaving 14 bases between the germline ends. CDR3 loop: CASSADWGDSYEQYF. The CDR3 coding sequence is TGTGCCAGCAGCGCGGACTGGGGGGATTCCTACGAGCAGTACTTC. Variable domain in full (rest from reference TRBV9 and TRBJ2-7): DSGVTQTPKHLITATGQRVTLRCSPRSGDLSVYWYQQSLDQGLQFLIQYYNGEERAKGNILERFSAQQFPDLHSELNLSSLELGDSALYFCASSADWGDSYEQYFGPGTRLTVT.

The chain links TRBV5-6 to TRBJ2-3; D is uncertain. Germline V gives CDR1 SGHDT, CDR2 YYEEEE. Trimming shortened V by 3 bases and J by 3 bases, and 11 bases separated the two germline ends. The CDR3 is made up of 14 amino acids. The CDR3 DNA reads TGTGCCAGCAGCTCCCTGGGCGCGACAGATACGCAGTATTTT. This gives the protein CASSSLGATDTQYF.

V is TRBV7-9 and J is TRBJ2-1, with D unclear. The CDR3 length is 15 residues. Looked up from germline, CDR1 is SEHNR and CDR2 is FQNEAQ (reference sequence). Deletions cut 1 base from V and 0 bases from J, with 7 bases between. Here the CDR3 DNA reads TGTGCCAGCAGCTTAGGACTGGACTCCTACAATGAGCAGTTCTTC. It yields the protein CASSLGLDSYNEQFF. The full variable domain, rest sourced from reference TRBV7-9 and TRBJ2-1, is DTGVSQNPRHKITKRGQNVTFRCDPISEHNRLYWYRQTLGQGPEFLTYFQNEAQLEKSRLLSDRFSAERPKGSFSTLEIQRTEQGDSAMYLCASSLGLDSYNEQFFGPGTRLTVL.

The chain recombines TRBV19 with TRBJ2-7, with a tentative D call TRBD1 (6 bases). Trimming stripped 3 bases from V and 0 bases from J, with 9 bases between. The CDR3 spans 14 residues. Germline V gene lookup returns CDR1 LNHDA and CDR2 SQIVND (reference sequence). CDR3 sequence reads: CASSIQGHSYEQYF. The CDR3 DNA reads TGTGCCAGTAGTATCCAGGGGCACTCCTACGAGCAGTACTTC.

The chain employs TRBV2 and TRBJ1-1, with unresolved D. The CDR3 has 12 amino acids. Germline V gene data show CDR1 as SNHLY and CDR2 as FYNNEI. Trimming left V 6 bases short and J 7 bases short, with 12 bases between. The CDR3 sequence is CASREEGNEAFF. The CDR3 bases are TGTGCCAGCAGAGAGGAGGGAAATGAAGCTTTCTTT.